The 9 T cell receptor beta chains below all came from one sample that was sequenced in a study of patients and donors after allogeneic stem cell transplantation. Each CDR3 protein is one row after TCRdb ran MiXCR on the RT-PCR reads. The repertoire holds approximately 20,000 distinct CDR3 sequences, with around 4.5% as singletons. What was sequenced was blood, either unsorted or a sorted T cell fraction (not recorded which). The receptors originated from a human donor who was either an allogeneic HSCT recipient or a stem cell or donor lymphocyte infusion donor (not recorded which). It is not recorded whose cells these are; they may come from a transplant donor.

This clonotype has ten or more counts. The rearrangement links TRBV7-6 to TRBJ2-2, with D uncertain. Germline V gene lookup returns CDR1 SGHVS and CDR2 FNYEAQ. The CDR3 consists of 14 residues. Trimming took 0 bases from V and 5 from J, leaving 7 bases between them. The CDR3 DNA reads as TGTGCCAGCAGCTTAGCGCGGAGAACCGGGGAGCTGTTTTTT. It codes for CASSLARRTGELFF.

Ten or more counts support this clonotype. This chain connects TRBV18 to TRBJ2-2; D may be TRBD1 (6 bases). The CDR3 is 15 amino acids. The germline CDR1 and CDR2 sequences are KGHSH and LQKENI. V was pared by 6 bases and J by 4 bases, with 15 bases between. CDR3 amino acids: CASSLPLGGTGELFF. In DNA form, the CDR3 reads TGTGCCAGCTCCCTCCCACTAGGGGGCACCGGGGAGCTGTTTTTT.

A few counts support this clonotype. This chain connects TRBV2 to TRBJ2-3; 8 bases match TRBD1. The J segment lost 6 bases and the V segment lost 0 bases, leaving 5 bases of the junction unmatched. This CDR3 spans 15 amino acids. CDR1 is SNHLY, CDR2 FYNNEI, per germline. CDR3 in DNA: TGTGCCAGCAGTGAAGCCACAGGGGGATGGGATACGCAGTATTTT. Its protein is CASSEATGGWDTQYF. Variable domain in full (rest from reference TRBV2 and TRBJ2-3): EPEVTQTPSHQVTQMGQEVILRCVPISNHLYFYWYRQILGQKVEFLVSFYNNEISEKSEIFDDQFSVERPDGSNFTLKIRSTKLEDSAMYFCASSEATGGWDTQYFGPGTRLTVL.

This clonotype was observed a handful of times. V and J are TRBV6-1 and TRBJ2-4, with a weak D call TRBD1 (6 bases). Germline V gene sequence: CDR1 MNHNS, CDR2 SASEGT. The length of the CDR3 is 17 residues. V was pared by 1 base and J by 2 bases, with 15 bases between. CDR3 DNA: TGTGCCAGCAGTGAAGTGGGGCTAACAGGGTCCAAAAACATTCAGTACTTC. This codes for CASSEVGLTGSKNIQYF.

This clonotype was detected many times. V and J are TRBV28 and TRBJ1-2; D is ambiguous. Looked up from germline, CDR1 is MDHEN and CDR2 is SYDVKM. The CDR3 length is 14 residues. Trimming took off 4 bases at V and 8 bases at J, with 17 bases between the two ends. The CDR3 is CASSYPASGIGYTF. Here the CDR3 DNA reads TGTGCCAGCAGTTACCCGGCGTCCGGTATAGGCTACACCTTC.

This clonotype appeared many times. The rearrangement links TRBV6-1 to TRBJ2-2; 8 bases agree with TRBD2. Germline V gene lookup returns CDR1 MNHNS and CDR2 SASEGT. The CDR3 covers 15 residues. The V gene end was trimmed by 6 bases and the J gene end by 1 base; junction bases not matched to a gene: 4. Here the CDR3 DNA reads TGTGCCAGCAGAGGGCTAGCGGGGAACACCGGGGAGCTGTTTTTT. This codes for CASRGLAGNTGELFF.

The sample holds many counts of this clonotype. V usage is TRBV28 and J usage is TRBJ1-1, with D maybe TRBD1 (6 bases). The CDR3 has 13 residues. Trimming shortened V by 4 bases and J by 1 base, and 7 bases separated the two germline ends. Germline lookup yields CDR1 MDHEN and CDR2 SYDVKM. This CDR3 reads CASSSTGNTEAFF. CDR3 DNA: TGTGCCAGCAGTTCGACAGGGAACACTGAAGCTTTCTTT.

Within the sample, this clonotype is medium-sized. The chain recombines TRBV25-1 with TRBJ2-7, with 11 bases that match TRBD1. The germline CDR1 and CDR2 sequences are MGHDK and SYGVNS. Trimming took 8 bases from V and 0 from J; bases not matched to a gene: 6. CDR3 length: 15 amino acids. The CDR3 DNA reads as TGTGCCAGCGAAACCGGGACAGGGGGCTCCTACGAGCAGTACTTC. Amino acids: CASETGTGGSYEQYF.

This clonotype was recorded many times. The rearrangement uses TRBV28 and TRBJ2-2; 10 nucleotides match TRBD1. V trimming: 6 bases; J trimming: 6 bases; junction bases outside the gene matches: 13. The CDR3 is made up of 17 amino acids. The V gene's germline CDR1 is MDHEN and CDR2 SYDVKM. Here the CDR3 DNA reads TGTGCCAGCAGCAGCTCTACCGGGACAGGGGTTGCCGGGGAGCTGTTTTTT. Amino acid sequence: CASSSSTGTGVAGELFF.